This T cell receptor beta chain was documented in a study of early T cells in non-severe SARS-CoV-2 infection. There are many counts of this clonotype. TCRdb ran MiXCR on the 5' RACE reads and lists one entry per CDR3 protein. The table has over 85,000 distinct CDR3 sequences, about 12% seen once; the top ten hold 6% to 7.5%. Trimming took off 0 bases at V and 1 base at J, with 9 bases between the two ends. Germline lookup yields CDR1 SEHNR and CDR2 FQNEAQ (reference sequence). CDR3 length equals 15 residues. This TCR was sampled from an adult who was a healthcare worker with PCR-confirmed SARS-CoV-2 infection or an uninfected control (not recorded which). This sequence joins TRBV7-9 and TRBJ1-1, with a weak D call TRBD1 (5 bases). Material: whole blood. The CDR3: CASSLATGWNTEAFF. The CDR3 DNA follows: TGTGCCAGCAGCTTAGCAACAGGATGGAACACTGAAGCTTTCTTT.